This passage covers 24 T cell receptor beta chains from one sample sequenced in a study of CD8 T cells in ankylosing spondylitis. Via MiXCR, TCRdb re-called the 5' RACE reads, giving one row per CDR3 protein. The table lists around 25,000 distinct CDR3 sequences, 2% to 3% of them singletons, with 6% to 8% in the top ten. Sequenced input: blood, either unsorted or a sorted T cell fraction (not recorded which). Receptor source: a female donor with ankylosing spondylitis or in good health (not recorded which).

This clonotype was counted ten times or more. The gene calls are TRBV9 and TRBJ2-2, with TRBD2 matching 12 bases. The V gene's germline CDR1 is SGDLS and CDR2 YYNGEE. This CDR3 has 20 residues. Trimming took 4 bases from V and 6 from J; bases not matched to a gene: 19. CDR3 loop: CASSLGLAGRSSQEAGELFF. Written as DNA, the CDR3 is TGTGCCAGCAGCCTCGGACTAGCGGGAAGGTCCTCACAGGAGGCCGGGGAGCTGTTTTTT.

This clonotype is categorized as medium-sized (0.01 to 0.1%). The rearrangement joins TRBV9 to TRBJ2-3; no reliable D call. The ends were cut back, 0 bases at V and 0 bases at J, with 8 bases in the middle. Germline loops: CDR1 SGDLS, CDR2 YYNGEE. CDR3 length: 15 residues. In DNA form, the CDR3 reads TGTGCCAGCAGCGTAGGGGTGGGAAGCACAGATACGCAGTATTTT. The encoded protein is CASSVGVGSTDTQYF.

This clonotype was counted at least ten times. The chain combines TRBV9 with TRBJ2-3, with D perhaps matching TRBD1 (6 bases). CDR1 SGDLS and CDR2 YYNGEE come from the germline V gene. V was shortened by 0 bases and J by 6 bases, with 17 bases between the two germline ends. The CDR3 length is 16 residues. In DNA, the CDR3 is TGTGCCAGCAGCGTAGTGGCTTCTACCCAGGGGGATACGCAGTATTTT. This codes for CASSVVASTQGDTQYF.

In this sample, this clonotype turned up many times. This chain uses TRBV9 with TRBJ1-1; the match to TRBD1 covers 11 bases. The CDR3 length is 15 residues. With 4 bases clipped from V and 3 bases from J, the junction kept 5 bases outside the gene matches. Germline V gene sequence: CDR1 SGDLS, CDR2 YYNGEE. In DNA form, the CDR3 reads TGTGCCAGCAGCTCAGAGGGACAGGGGGACACTGAAGCTTTCTTT. This encodes CASSSEGQGDTEAFF.

Many counts were recorded for this clonotype. The genes are TRBV9 and TRBJ1-1; TRBD1 matches at 8 bases. Per the germline V gene, CDR1 is SGDLS and CDR2 is YYNGEE. The CDR3 extends over 14 amino acids. The V and J ends lost 1 base and 8 bases, in that order; junction bases with no gene match: 7. This CDR3 is CASSVPPTGAEAFF. Written as DNA, the CDR3 is TGTGCCAGCAGCGTACCACCGACAGGGGCCGAAGCTTTCTTT. The full variable domain, its missing parts supplied by reference TRBV9 and TRBJ1-1, is DSGVTQTPKHLITATGQRVTLRCSPRSGDLSVYWYQQSLDQGLQFLIQYYNGEERAKGNILERFSAQQFPDLHSELNLSSLELGDSALYFCASSVPPTGAEAFFGQGTRLTVV.

At least ten counts were recorded for this clonotype. CDR3 loop: CASSVGSDLYEQYF. In DNA form, the CDR3 reads TGTGCCAGCAGCGTAGGATCAGATCTCTACGAGCAGTACTTC. The chain couples TRBV9 to TRBJ2-7, with D unclear. The V end lost 0 bases, the J end lost 3 bases, and 10 bases lay between the germline ends. Germline CDR1 SGDLS, CDR2 YYNGEE. This CDR3 is built from 14 residues.

At least ten counts were recorded for this clonotype. The V and J genes are TRBV9 and TRBJ1-1; perhaps TRBD1 as D (6 bases). With 0 bases removed from V and 14 bases from J, the gap between germline ends came to 14 bases. Per germline, CDR1 SGDLS and CDR2 YYNGEE. CDR3 size: 12 residues. As DNA, the CDR3 is TGTGCCAGCAGCGTAGTTGGGGGCCCTGCGTTCTTT. Translated, it gives CASSVVGGPAFF.

This clonotype was observed many times. The chain carries TRBV9 and TRBJ2-3; D gene unclear. The germline gives CDR1 SGDLS, CDR2 YYNGEE. V gave up 3 bases and J gave up 3 bases, with 8 bases separating them. The CDR3 sequence is 13 residues long. CDR3: CASSADPTDTQYF. CDR3 nucleotide sequence: TGTGCCAGCAGCGCCGACCCGACAGATACGCAGTATTTT.

This clonotype has at least ten counts. V usage is TRBV9 and J usage is TRBJ1-2, with 8 bases identical to TRBD1. This CDR3 has 16 residues. The germline V gene encodes CDR1 SGDLS and CDR2 YYNGEE. V dropped 3 bases and J dropped 3; count of bases not matched to a gene: 10. Here the CDR3 DNA reads TGTGCCAGCAGCGAGGGGACAGGAGGCGTATACTATGGCTACACCTTC. This encodes CASSEGTGGVYYGYTF.

This clonotype was detected ten times or more. The J gene is TRBJ2-1, the V gene TRBV9, with D unclear. Trimming pared 0 bases from V and 0 bases from J, leaving 10 bases between. The CDR3 sequence is 16 residues long. Per germline, CDR1 SGDLS and CDR2 YYNGEE. The CDR3 sequence: CASSVGHRSSYNEQFF. In DNA form, the CDR3 reads TGTGCCAGCAGCGTAGGACACCGGAGCTCCTACAATGAGCAGTTCTTC.

This clonotype was seen many times. The chain is built from TRBV9 and TRBJ1-4, with 8 bases identical to TRBD1. CDR3 size: 15 residues. Germline CDR1 is SGDLS and CDR2 is YYNGEE. The V segment lost 4 bases and the J segment 5 bases; nucleotides outside the gene matches: 7. The CDR3 nucleotides read TGTGCCAGCAGCTCAGAGGGGACAGGAAATGAAAAACTGTTTTTT. Protein: CASSSEGTGNEKLFF. Together with reference TRBV9 and TRBJ1-4, the CDR3 gives the full variable domain: DSGVTQTPKHLITATGQRVTLRCSPRSGDLSVYWYQQSLDQGLQFLIQYYNGEERAKGNILERFSAQQFPDLHSELNLSSLELGDSALYFCASSSEGTGNEKLFFGSGTQLSVL.

At least ten counts were recorded for this clonotype. This sequence joins TRBV9 and TRBJ1-1; the D gene is possibly TRBD1 (5 bases). This CDR3 region has 13 residues. Germline lookup yields CDR1 SGDLS and CDR2 YYNGEE. Trimming removed 3 bases at V and 11 bases at J, with 17 bases between. This CDR3 is CASSALGAAKAFF. In nucleotides, the CDR3 is TGTGCCAGCAGCGCTCTTGGGGCAGCCAAGGCTTTCTTT.

This clonotype was counted ten times or more. J is TRBJ2-1 and V is TRBV9, with unresolved D. The CDR3 has 15 amino acids. V lost 5 bases to trimming and J lost 0 bases, with 12 bases between them. Germline assignment: CDR1 SGDLS and CDR2 YYNGEE. Written as DNA, the CDR3 is TGTGCCAGCAGTTTGGCGCATAGCTCCTACAATGAGCAGTTCTTC. This codes for CASSLAHSSYNEQFF. The full variable domain, completed using reference TRBV9 and TRBJ2-1, is DSGVTQTPKHLITATGQRVTLRCSPRSGDLSVYWYQQSLDQGLQFLIQYYNGEERAKGNILERFSAQQFPDLHSELNLSSLELGDSALYFCASSLAHSSYNEQFFGPGTRLTVL.

At least ten counts were recorded for this clonotype. The chain links TRBV9 to TRBJ2-2; 9 bases are shared with TRBD2. This CDR3 region has 16 residues. V lost 4 bases, J lost 3 bases, and 7 bases stayed unmatched. Germline CDR1 reads SGDLS; CDR2 reads YYNGEE. The CDR3 region is CASSPNSGGYTGELFF. The CDR3 bases are TGTGCCAGCAGCCCAAATAGCGGGGGCTACACCGGGGAGCTGTTTTTT. The full variable domain, its missing parts supplied by reference TRBV9 and TRBJ2-2, is DSGVTQTPKHLITATGQRVTLRCSPRSGDLSVYWYQQSLDQGLQFLIQYYNGEERAKGNILERFSAQQFPDLHSELNLSSLELGDSALYFCASSPNSGGYTGELFFGEGSRLTVL.

This clonotype was picked up many times. The V and J genes are TRBV9 and TRBJ2-2; D not resolved. Trimming removed 4 bases from V and 0 bases from J, with 13 bases in between. The germline V gene has CDR1 SGDLS and CDR2 YYNGEE. The CDR3 is 16 residues long. The CDR3 DNA reads as TGTGCCAGCAGCCCAAGACCGGCCGCGAACACCGGGGAGCTGTTTTTT. Protein sequence: CASSPRPAANTGELFF.

This clonotype has at least ten counts. The chain links TRBV9 to TRBJ2-3; TRBD2 aligns across 9 bases. This CDR3 has 18 residues. Looked up from germline, CDR1 is SGDLS and CDR2 is YYNGEE. The V gene end was trimmed by 4 bases and the J gene end by 1 base; junction bases not matched to a gene: 13. CDR3 DNA sequence: TGTGCCAGCAGCCCAGTGGGTAGCGGGAGTACGGGCACAGATACGCAGTATTTT. Translating it yields CASSPVGSGSTGTDTQYF.

This clonotype was picked up many times. Here the CDR3 reads CASSLRTNTEAFF. For the CDR3, the DNA is TGTGCCAGCAGCCTCAGGACTAACACTGAAGCTTTCTTT. The chain employs TRBV9 and TRBJ1-1; the D is unclear. The CDR3 covers 13 residues. Trimming left V 4 bases short and J 2 bases short, with 9 bases between. CDR1 and CDR2 from the germline V gene are SGDLS and YYNGEE.

This clonotype was found many times. CDR3 sequence reads: CASSVAPGQGTDTQYF. CDR3 DNA: TGTGCCAGCAGCGTTGCACCGGGACAGGGGACAGATACGCAGTATTTT. This sequence joins TRBV9 and TRBJ2-3; 10 nucleotides align to TRBD1. V shed 2 bases and J 3 bases; nucleotides not matched to a gene: 6. Germline CDR1 is SGDLS and CDR2 is YYNGEE. The CDR3 contains 16 residues. Combining the CDR3 with reference TRBV9 and TRBJ2-3 gives the whole variable domain DSGVTQTPKHLITATGQRVTLRCSPRSGDLSVYWYQQSLDQGLQFLIQYYNGEERAKGNILERFSAQQFPDLHSELNLSSLELGDSALYFCASSVAPGQGTDTQYFGPGTRLTVL.

Ten or more counts support this clonotype. The CDR3 DNA reads TGTGCCAGCAGCGTAGCTACGGGAGGTAGGGGAACTGGCTACACCTTC. This codes for CASSVATGGRGTGYTF. The chain joins TRBV9 to TRBJ1-2; tentative D call: TRBD1 (5 bases). The CDR3 has 16 amino acids. Trimming shortened V by 0 bases and J by 7 bases, and 19 bases separated the two germline ends. The germline CDR1 and CDR2 sequences are SGDLS and YYNGEE.

This clonotype occurred many times. The rearrangement links TRBV9 to TRBJ2-1, with D unclear. The CDR3 has 13 residues. Trimming left V 2 bases short and J 6 bases short, with 9 bases between. From germline, CDR1 is SGDLS and CDR2 YYNGEE. In DNA, the CDR3 is TGTGCCAGCAGCGTTTCCAGCGCCAATGAGCAGTTCTTC. Its protein product is CASSVSSANEQFF.

The sample holds many counts of this clonotype. The chain couples TRBV9 to TRBJ2-1; D is uncertain. From germline, CDR1 is SGDLS and CDR2 YYNGEE. V dropped 2 bases and J dropped 12 bases, with 15 bases sitting between them. This CDR3 has 13 amino acids. The CDR3 DNA sequence: TGTGCCAGCAGCGTGGGCCAGGACGAAAGGCAGTTCTTC. Residues: CASSVGQDERQFF. Filled out from reference TRBV9 and TRBJ2-1, the complete variable domain reads DSGVTQTPKHLITATGQRVTLRCSPRSGDLSVYWYQQSLDQGLQFLIQYYNGEERAKGNILERFSAQQFPDLHSELNLSSLELGDSALYFCASSVGQDERQFFGPGTRLTVL.

This clonotype was observed at least ten times. The chain combines TRBV9 with TRBJ1-2; D ambiguous. V was trimmed by 0 bases and J by 6 bases, leaving 9 bases between them. The germline V gene has CDR1 SGDLS and CDR2 YYNGEE. The CDR3 extends over 13 amino acids. The CDR3 spells CASSVGGTHGYTF. CDR3 in DNA: TGTGCCAGCAGCGTAGGTGGTACTCATGGCTACACCTTC.

Ten or more counts support this clonotype. The CDR3 reads CASSRTANPTEAFF. The CDR3 DNA follows: TGTGCCAGCAGCAGGACGGCCAATCCCACTGAAGCTTTCTTT. The V gene is TRBV9, the J gene TRBJ1-1; D gene ambiguous. Germline assignment: CDR1 SGDLS and CDR2 YYNGEE. With 4 bases removed from V and 4 bases from J, the gap between germline ends came to 14 bases. The CDR3 totals 14 residues. Filled out from reference TRBV9 and TRBJ1-1, the complete variable domain reads DSGVTQTPKHLITATGQRVTLRCSPRSGDLSVYWYQQSLDQGLQFLIQYYNGEERAKGNILERFSAQQFPDLHSELNLSSLELGDSALYFCASSRTANPTEAFFGQGTRLTVV.

The table lists this clonotype with many counts. The chain couples TRBV9 to TRBJ2-7; the match to TRBD2 covers 8 bases. Trimming removed 2 bases from V and 1 base from J; junction bases left unmatched: 5. The CDR3 covers 15 residues. Germline V gene sequence: CDR1 SGDLS, CDR2 YYNGEE. Written as DNA, the CDR3 is TGTGCCAGCAGCGTGAGCGGGAGCGGGTCCTACGAGCAGTACTTC. It encodes CASSVSGSGSYEQYF.